This TCR beta chain emerged from a study of cytomegalovirus exposure and HLA in healthy donors. Primers: 60 Vbeta forward and 13 Jbeta reverse. Repertoires were generated with immunoSEQ multiplex PCR, while TCRdb's copy carries only in-frame clones and drops some. The sample contains about 120,000 clones, roughly three fifths of which appear only once. This CDR3 is 14 amino acids long. V was pared by 0 bases and J by 3 bases, with 2 bases of the junction left unmatched. The V gene's germline CDR1 is MNHEY and CDR2 SVGAGI. Sequenced material: PBMCs. This chain connects TRBV6-5 to TRBJ2-7; 7 nucleotides match TRBD1. The clonotype comes from a young man in good health and CMV-seronegative. CDR3 residues: CASSYSGQLYEQYF. The CDR3, as DNA: TGTGCCAGCAGTTACTCGGGACAGCTCTACGAGCAGTACTTC.